Detailed here is one TCR beta chain. Time point defined: patch test 3, about 24 weeks after DPC sensitization. Treatment in this sample: therapeutic diphenylcyclopropenone sensitization with weekly scalp DPC. A single record per CDR3 protein comes from TCRdb applying MiXCR to the RACE reads. The table records around 110,000 distinct CDR3 sequences, 10% to 12% of them present only once. This sample was included in a study of human T cells and chemical hapten exposure. The CDR3 has 15 residues. With 5 bases removed from V and 1 base from J, the gap between germline ends came to 9 bases. Germline loops: CDR1 ENHRY, CDR2 SYGVKD.

This clonotype was obtained from a woman aged 45 to 65 with alopecia areata. Some clones in this sample may be carry-over from other donors' samples. The gene calls are TRBV10-3 and TRBJ2-6; D gene uncertain. The sequencing here drew on whole blood, taken in connection with sensitization to the hapten diphenylcyclopropenone (DPC). CDR3 sequence (DNA): TGTGCCATCAGTCTCGACGGATCTGGGGCCAACGTCCTGACTTTC. This translates into CAISLDGSGANVLTF.